The T cell receptor (beta chain) under discussion was sequenced for a study of T cells in Graves' hyperthyroidism and ophthalmopathy. Study-wide findings and caveats: Blood also contained most expanded thyroid clonotypes above 0.001.

The CDR3 is made up of 14 amino acids. After removal of 2 bases from V and 6 bases from J, the junction contained 9 bases not matched to a gene. Germline assignment: CDR1 SQVTM and CDR2 ANQGSEA. This clonotype was seen more than once but under ten times. The antigen remains undetermined. TCR beta CDR3 region amplification was performed from RNA transcripts. A first-round RT-PCR of the TCR CDR3 used the HTBI primer set. TCRdb used MiXCR to reprocess the multiplex PCR reads, holding one entry per CDR3 protein. The sample shows hundreds of thousands of distinct CDR3 sequences, approximately 15% of them seen only once.

The clonotype comes from a woman in her 40s with Graves' ophthalmopathy. This chain connects TRBV29-1 to TRBJ2-7, with 8 bases that match TRBD1. Sequenced input: blood. Here the CDR3 reads CSVEPGQGKSEQYF. CDR3 bases: TGCAGCGTTGAACCCGGACAGGGTAAAAGCGAGCAGTACTTC.